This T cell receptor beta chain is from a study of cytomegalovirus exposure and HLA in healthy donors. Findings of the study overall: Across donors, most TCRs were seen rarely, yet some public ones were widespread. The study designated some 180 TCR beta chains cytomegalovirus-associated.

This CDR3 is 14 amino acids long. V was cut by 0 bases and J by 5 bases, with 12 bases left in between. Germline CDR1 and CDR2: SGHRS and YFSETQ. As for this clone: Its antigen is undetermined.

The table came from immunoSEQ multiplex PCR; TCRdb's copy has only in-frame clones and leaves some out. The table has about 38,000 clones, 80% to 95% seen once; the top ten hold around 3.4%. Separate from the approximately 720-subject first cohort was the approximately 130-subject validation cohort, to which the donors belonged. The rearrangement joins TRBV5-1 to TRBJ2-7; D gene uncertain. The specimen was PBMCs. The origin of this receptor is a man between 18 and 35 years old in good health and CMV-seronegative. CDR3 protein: CASSLAVSSHEQYF. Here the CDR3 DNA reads TGCGCCAGCAGCTTGGCCGTGTCGTCCCACGAGCAGTACTTC.